These 17 T cell receptor beta chains were sequenced from one sample in a study of graft-versus-host responses after intestinal transplantation. Graft-derived tissue was subjected to processing to liberate intraepithelial and lamina propria lymphocytes. Produced via immunoSEQ multiplex PCR; TCRdb's table is partial and in-frame only. The table includes about 9,600 clones, approximately 80% detected once. The input for sequencing was ileum tissue, taken less than 550 days after intestinal transplant. Source of these receptors: a human patient who received an intestinal transplant, so some T cells may come from the graft donor.

This clone was observed once. The chain uses TRBV6-1 and TRBJ2-3; 14 bases map to TRBD2. The junction had 3 bases not matched to a gene; V was cut back by 4 bases and J by 3 bases. Germline CDR1 MNHNS, CDR2 SASEGT. The CDR3 is 16 amino acids. Here the CDR3 DNA reads TGTGCCAGCAGTGGGGGGACTAGCGGGGGTACAGATACGCAGTATTTT. This codes for CASSGGTSGGTDTQYF.

CDR3 region: CASSEGPSGNTIYF. The CDR3 DNA reads TGTGCCAGCAGCGAGGGCCCCTCTGGAAACACCATATATTTT. The V gene is TRBV5-4, the J gene TRBJ1-3; D remains ambiguous. CDR3 length: 14 residues. The germline CDR1 and CDR2 sequences are SGHNT and YYREEE (reference sequence). V was cut by 4 bases and J by 0 bases, with 8 bases left in between.

For this clone: Other DNA variants within this sample encode the same CDR3. The J gene is TRBJ1-2, the V gene TRBV10-2; D is possibly TRBD1 (5 bases). Germline loops: CDR1 WSHSY, CDR2 SAAADI. V shed 3 bases and J shed 3 bases, with 8 bases lying between them. The CDR3 totals 13 residues. The CDR3 DNA is TGCGCCAGCAGTGAAGGAGGGGACTATGGCTACACCTTC. Encoded protein: CASSEGGDYGYTF.

The table lists this clone with a few counts. The rearrangement joins TRBV5-6 to TRBJ2-5; 10 bases agree with TRBD2. Judging by the DNA end, TRBJ2-7 fits better; the J call may be wrong. The CDR3 is made up of 15 amino acids. The V gene's germline CDR1 is SGHDT and CDR2 YYEEEE. The CDR3 loop is CASSPQLAGFLEQYF. CDR3 coding DNA: TGTGCCAGCAGTCCCCAACTAGCGGGATTCCTCGAGCAGTACTTC.

The chain uses TRBV5-4 and TRBJ1-2, with D uncertain. Trimming took off 0 bases at V and 0 bases at J, with 6 bases between the two ends. The germline CDR1 and CDR2 sequences are SGHNT and YYREEE (reference sequence). The CDR3 contains 14 residues. CDR3 in DNA: TGTGCCAGCAGCTTGGGGGGTGCTAACTATGGCTACACCTTC. Translation: CASSLGGANYGYTF.

V and J are TRBV5-6 and TRBJ2-3, with D possibly TRBD1 on 5 matching bases. V gave up 0 bases and J gave up 2 bases, with 7 bases separating them. This CDR3 has 14 residues. Germline loops: CDR1 SGHDT, CDR2 YYEEEE. This chain's CDR3 is CASSLAGYTDTQYF. The CDR3 nucleotides are TGTGCCAGCAGCTTGGCAGGGTACACAGATACGCAGTATTTT.

The rearrangement links TRBV6-5 to TRBJ2-7; 11 bases match TRBD1. In germline, CDR1 is MNHEY, CDR2 SVGAGI. Trimming cost V 4 bases and J 3 bases; bases outside gene matches: 2. The CDR3 runs 14 residues. CDR3 DNA: TGTGCCAGCAGTTGGGGACAGGGGGGCTACGAGCAGTACTTC. It encodes CASSWGQGGYEQYF.

This clone appeared a single time. This sequence joins TRBV6-5 and TRBJ2-1; TRBD2 aligns across 7 bases. The CDR3 runs 15 residues. The junction had 9 bases not matched to a gene; V was cut back by 5 bases and J by 5 bases. Germline-derived CDR1 and CDR2 are MNHEY and SVGAGI. In nucleotides, the CDR3 is TGTGCCAGCAGTCGGCCGGCGGGAGCCCACAATGAGCAGTTCTTC. Amino acids: CASSRPAGAHNEQFF.

The rearrangement links TRBV19 to TRBJ1-5; TRBD1 agrees at 9 bases. Germline lookup yields CDR1 LNHDA and CDR2 SQIVND (reference sequence). J lost 11 bases, V lost 8 bases, and 10 bases had no gene match. The CDR3 has 13 amino acids. The CDR3 DNA reads TGTGCCAGTCCGGACAGGGGTGGGGGAGCCCAGCATTTT. This encodes CASPDRGGGAQHF.

Written as DNA, the CDR3 is TGTGCCAGCAGCTTATTTATCGGGAGTGGCAATGAGCAGTTCTTC. Its protein is CASSLFIGSGNEQFF. The chain carries TRBV7-2 and TRBJ2-1, with D perhaps matching TRBD2 (6 bases). The V gene lost 2 bases and the J gene lost 6 bases, with 14 bases spanning the gap. The CDR3 runs 15 residues. CDR1 and CDR2 from the germline V gene are SGHTA and FQGNSA.

The V gene is TRBV6-1, the J gene TRBJ2-4; TRBD1 matches at 8 bases. Germline CDR1 is MNHNS and CDR2 is SASEGT. Trimming removed 2 bases from V and 0 bases from J; junction bases left unmatched: 12. The CDR3 consists of 19 residues. For the CDR3, the DNA is TGTGCCAGCAGTGAAACGATCAGGGGGCTGAGGCTAGCCAAAAACATTCAGTACTTC. It translates to CASSETIRGLRLAKNIQYF.

In regard to this clone: The germline gene is not matched at one end of the junction; a read error may be the cause. Other DNA sequences within the sample encode an identical CDR3. The V call is TRBV28, the J call TRBJ1-5, with a possible D match to TRBD1 (6 bases). The CDR3 has 13 residues. Germline V gene sequence: CDR1 MDHEN, CDR2 SYDVKM. CDR3 loop: CASLRRGVQPQHF. The CDR3 region has the DNA TGTGCCTCCCTGCGCAGGGGAGTCCAGCCCCAGCACTTT. The full variable domain, rest sourced from reference TRBV28 and TRBJ1-5, is DVKVTQSSRYLVKRTGEKVFLECVQDMDHENMFWYRQDPGLGLRLIYFSYDVKMKEKGDIPEGYSVSREKKERFSLILESASTNQTSMYLCASLRRGVQPQHFGDGTRLSIL.

CDR3 amino acids: CTSSQDRLAGDNEQFF. The CDR3 nucleotides are TGCACCAGCAGCCAAGATCGACTAGCGGGAGACAATGAGCAGTTCTTC. V usage is TRBV1 and J usage is TRBJ2-1; whether TRBD2, the table's D call, matches the DNA was not checked. TRBV1 is labeled a pseudogene. CDR3 length: 16 amino acids.

The chain employs TRBV5-1 and TRBJ2-5; D tentatively fits TRBD1 or TRBD2 (6 bases each). Per the germline V gene, CDR1 is SGHRS and CDR2 is YFSETQ. V was trimmed by 5 bases and J by 2 bases, leaving 16 bases between them. The length of the CDR3 is 15 residues. CDR3 loop: CASSWGAGLQETQYF. CDR3 DNA sequence: TGCGCCAGCAGTTGGGGGGCGGGGTTACAAGAGACCCAGTACTTC.

The chain is built from TRBV30 and TRBJ2-7; D is ambiguous. Germline CDR1 GTSNPN, CDR2 SVGIG (reference sequence). The V end was cut by 5 bases, the J end by 6 bases, with 8 bases between. CDR3 length: 10 amino acids. This chain's CDR3 is CAWERGEQYF. The DNA of the CDR3 is TGTGCCTGGGAAAGAGGCGAGCAGTACTTC.

This clone turned up a few times. J is TRBJ1-1 and V is TRBV5-6; D may be TRBD1 (6 bases). CDR3 length: 15 amino acids. Germline lookup yields CDR1 SGHDT and CDR2 YYEEEE. V shed 0 bases and J shed 4 bases, with 13 bases lying between them. CDR3 protein: CASSLVAGAGTEAFF. The DNA for the CDR3 is TGTGCCAGCAGCTTGGTTGCAGGGGCTGGCACTGAAGCTTTCTTT.

The rearrangement uses TRBV19 and TRBJ1-4; D is undetermined. This CDR3 spans 14 amino acids. Germline assignment: CDR1 LNHDA and CDR2 SQIVND (reference sequence). Trimming took off 6 bases at V and 3 bases at J, with 11 bases between the two ends. CDR3 in amino acids: CASSKVAPNEKLFF. Here the CDR3 DNA reads TGTGCCAGTAGCAAGGTAGCACCTAATGAAAAACTGTTTTTT. Together with reference TRBV19 and TRBJ1-4, the CDR3 gives the full variable domain: DGGITQSPKYLFRKEGQNVTLSCEQNLNHDAMYWYRQDPGQGLRLIYYSQIVNDFQKGDIAEGYSVSREKKESFPLTVTSAQKNPTAFYLCASSKVAPNEKLFFGSGTQLSVL.